This T cell receptor beta chain was documented in a study of T cell responses to AZD1222 COVID-19 vaccine. In the study overall: Whether given at about 4 or about 12 weeks, second doses were pooled. Findings and caveats of the study: The number of AZD1222 recipients seropositive at baseline was only five or six. Reports indicate that nearly half of spike-specific TCRs are directed at unmutated variant regions. When two AZD1222 doses had been given, Spike-specific TCR breadth and depth rose.

As concerns this clone: Its specificity is not known.

Profiled with immunoSEQ multiplex PCR; TCRdb holds only in-frame clones, not every one. The table includes nearly 110,000 clones, under 95% detected once. Germline-derived CDR1 and CDR2 are MNHEY and SVGAGI. The V end lost 5 bases, the J end lost 1 base, and 5 bases lay between the germline ends. This CDR3 is built from 12 residues. The TCR comes from an adult in good health. The chain combines TRBV6-5 with TRBJ2-5; D gene unclear. The source material was peripheral blood, sampled on day 0 of AZD1222 vaccination. The CDR3, as DNA: TGTGCCAGCAGTCAGTTCCAAGAGACCCAGTACTTC. This encodes CASSQFQETQYF.